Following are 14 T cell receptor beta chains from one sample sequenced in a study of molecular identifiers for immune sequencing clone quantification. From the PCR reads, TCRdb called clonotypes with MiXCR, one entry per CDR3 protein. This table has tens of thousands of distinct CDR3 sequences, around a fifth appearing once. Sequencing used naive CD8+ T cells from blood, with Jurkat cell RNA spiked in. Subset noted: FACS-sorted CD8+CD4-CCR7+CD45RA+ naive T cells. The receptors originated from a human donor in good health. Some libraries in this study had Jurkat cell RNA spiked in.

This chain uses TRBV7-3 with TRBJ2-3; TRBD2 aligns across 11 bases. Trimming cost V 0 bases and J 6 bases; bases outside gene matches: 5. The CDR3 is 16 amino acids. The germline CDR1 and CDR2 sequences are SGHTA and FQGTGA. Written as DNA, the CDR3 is TGTGCCAGCAGCTTAACCCGACTAGCGGGAAACGATACGCAGTATTTT. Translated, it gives CASSLTRLAGNDTQYF.

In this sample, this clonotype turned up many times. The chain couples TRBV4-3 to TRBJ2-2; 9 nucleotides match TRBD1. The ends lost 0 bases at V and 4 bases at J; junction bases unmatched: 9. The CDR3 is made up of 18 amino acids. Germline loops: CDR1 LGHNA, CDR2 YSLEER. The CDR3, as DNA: TGCGCCAGCAGCCAAGATGATTTCGGGACAGGGCCCACCGGGGAGCTGTTTTTT. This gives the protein CASSQDDFGTGPTGELFF.

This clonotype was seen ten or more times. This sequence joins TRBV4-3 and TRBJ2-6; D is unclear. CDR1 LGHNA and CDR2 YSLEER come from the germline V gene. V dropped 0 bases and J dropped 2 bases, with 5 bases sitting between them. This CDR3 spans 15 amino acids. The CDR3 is CASSQDSTGANVLTF. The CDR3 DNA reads TGCGCCAGCAGCCAAGATAGCACTGGGGCCAACGTCCTGACTTTC.

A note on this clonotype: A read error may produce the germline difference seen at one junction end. CDR3 region: CASSLVHGQGGIEALF. The CDR3 nucleotides read TGTGCCAGCAGCTTAGTCCACGGACAGGGAGGTATTGAAGCTCTCTTT. The rearrangement links TRBV7-2 to TRBJ1-1; TRBD1 agrees at 8 bases. Germline V lookup: CDR1 SGHTA, CDR2 FQGNSA. The CDR3 extends over 16 amino acids.

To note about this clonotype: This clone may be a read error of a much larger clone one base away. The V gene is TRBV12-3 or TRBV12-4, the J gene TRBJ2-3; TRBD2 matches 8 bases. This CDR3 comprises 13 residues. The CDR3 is CASNSGNTDTKYF. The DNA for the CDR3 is TGTGCCAGCAATAGCGGGAACACAGATACGAAGTATTTT.

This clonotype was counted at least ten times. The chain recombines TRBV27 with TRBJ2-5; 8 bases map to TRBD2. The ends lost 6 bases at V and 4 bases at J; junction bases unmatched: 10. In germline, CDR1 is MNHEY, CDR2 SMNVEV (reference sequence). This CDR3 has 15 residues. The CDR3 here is CASSPISGSLETQYF. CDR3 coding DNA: TGTGCCAGCAGCCCGATAAGCGGGAGTTTAGAGACCCAGTACTTC.

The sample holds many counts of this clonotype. In nucleotides, the CDR3 is TGCGCCAGCAGCCAGGGACAGGGGGGAGATACGCAGTATTTT. Translating it yields CASSQGQGGDTQYF. The chain employs TRBV4-1 and TRBJ2-3; TRBD1 aligns across 11 bases. V was clipped by 3 bases and J by 5 bases; unmatched bases: 1. The CDR3 sequence is 14 residues long. In germline, CDR1 is MGHRA, CDR2 YSYEKL.

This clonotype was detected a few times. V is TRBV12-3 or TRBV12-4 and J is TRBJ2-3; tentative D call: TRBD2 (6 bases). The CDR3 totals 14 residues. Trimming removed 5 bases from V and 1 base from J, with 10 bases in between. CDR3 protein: CASSRLDGTDTQYF. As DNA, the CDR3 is TGTGCCAGCAGTCGACTAGATGGCACAGATACGCAGTATTTT.

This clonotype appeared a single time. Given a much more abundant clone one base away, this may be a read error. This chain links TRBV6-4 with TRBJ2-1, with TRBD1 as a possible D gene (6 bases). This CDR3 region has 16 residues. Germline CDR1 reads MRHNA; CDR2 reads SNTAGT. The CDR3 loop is CARSDYGTIAPNEQFF. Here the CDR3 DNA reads TGTGCCAGGAGTGACTACGGGACAATAGCTCCGAATGAGCAGTTCTTC.

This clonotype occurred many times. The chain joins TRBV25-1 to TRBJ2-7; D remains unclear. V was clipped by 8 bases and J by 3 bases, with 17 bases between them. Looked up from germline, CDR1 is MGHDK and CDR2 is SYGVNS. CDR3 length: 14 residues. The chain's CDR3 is CASANAWSGYEQYF. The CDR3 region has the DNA TGTGCCAGCGCCAACGCGTGGTCAGGCTACGAGCAGTACTTC.

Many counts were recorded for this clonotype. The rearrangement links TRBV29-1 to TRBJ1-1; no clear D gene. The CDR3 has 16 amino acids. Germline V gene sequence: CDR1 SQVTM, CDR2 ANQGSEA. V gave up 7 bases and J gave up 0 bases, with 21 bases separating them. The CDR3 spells CSGPLLTHGVNTEAFF. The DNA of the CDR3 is TGCAGCGGGCCCCTCCTGACACATGGGGTGAACACTGAAGCTTTCTTT.

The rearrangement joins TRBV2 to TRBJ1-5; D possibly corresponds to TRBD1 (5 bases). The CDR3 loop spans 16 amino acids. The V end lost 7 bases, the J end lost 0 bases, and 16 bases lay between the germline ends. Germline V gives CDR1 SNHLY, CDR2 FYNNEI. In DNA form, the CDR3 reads TGTGCCAGCATAGAGGGACCTACCTATAGCAATCAGCCCCAGCATTTT. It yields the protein CASIEGPTYSNQPQHF.

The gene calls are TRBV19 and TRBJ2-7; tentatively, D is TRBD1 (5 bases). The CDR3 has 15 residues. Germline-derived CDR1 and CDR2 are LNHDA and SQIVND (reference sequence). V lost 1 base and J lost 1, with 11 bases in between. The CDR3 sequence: CASSIGAGNSYEQYF. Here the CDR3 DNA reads TGTGCCAGTAGTATAGGCGCAGGGAATTCCTACGAGCAGTACTTC. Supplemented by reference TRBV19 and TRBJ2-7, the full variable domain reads DGGITQSPKYLFRKEGQNVTLSCEQNLNHDAMYWYRQDPGQGLRLIYYSQIVNDFQKGDIAEGYSVSREKKESFPLTVTSAQKNPTAFYLCASSIGAGNSYEQYFGPGTRLTVT.

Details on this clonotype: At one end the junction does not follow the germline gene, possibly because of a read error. The CDR3 DNA reads as TGTGCCAGCAGCCAATCGACAGGGGGGTACGAGCAGAACTTC. Residues: CASSQSTGGYEQNF. The chain couples TRBV14 to TRBJ2-7; TRBD1 aligns across 9 bases. This CDR3 has 14 amino acids. From germline, CDR1 is SGHDN and CDR2 FVKESK.